Below, 20 T cell receptor beta chains from the same sample are listed, as sequenced in a study of human T cells and chemical hapten exposure. A single record per CDR3 protein comes from TCRdb applying MiXCR to the RACE reads. The sample has approximately 120,000 distinct CDR3 sequences, 9% to 9.5% seen once. Described time point: patch test 2, 6 weeks after DPC sensitization. As for treatment: therapeutic diphenylcyclopropenone sensitization with weekly scalp DPC. The sample was whole blood, taken in connection with sensitization to the hapten diphenylcyclopropenone (DPC). The receptors were gathered from a woman aged 35 to 49 with alopecia areata. Some clones in this sample may be carry-over from other donors' samples.

This clonotype has more than one count but fewer than ten. The CDR3 sequence is CASSLAGSGPLHF. DNA for the CDR3: TGTGCCAGCAGCTTAGCGGGTAGTGGTCCCCTCCACTTT. V is TRBV7-8 and J is TRBJ1-6; no firm D call. V was pared by 0 bases and J by 13 bases, with 10 bases between. Germline CDR1 SGHVS, CDR2 FQNEAQ. The CDR3 extends over 13 amino acids.

This chain joins TRBV18 and TRBJ2-7, with 11 nucleotides matching TRBD2. The CDR3 sequence is 16 residues long. Germline assignment: CDR1 KGHSH and CDR2 LQKENI. The junction had 6 bases not matched to a gene; V was cut back by 0 bases and J by 5 bases. CDR3 coding DNA: TGTGCCAGCTCACCACCAATAGCGGGGGGGCCCCACGAGCAGTACTTC. Translating it yields CASSPPIAGGPHEQYF. Supplemented by reference TRBV18 and TRBJ2-7, the full variable domain reads NAGVMQNPRHLVRRRGQEARLRCSPMKGHSHVYWYRQLPEEGLKFMVYLQKENIIDESGMPKERFSAEFPKEGPSILRIQQVVRGDSAAYFCASSPPIAGGPHEQYFGPGTRLTVT.

V gene TRBV6-2 or TRBV6-3 combines with J gene TRBJ2-2; D is uncertain. The CDR3 runs 12 residues. Germline CDR1 is MNHEY and CDR2 is SVGEGT. The V and J ends lost 4 bases and 6 bases respectively, with 6 bases between them. CDR3 nucleotide sequence: TGTGCCAGCAGTTCTCACGCCGGGGAGCTGTTTTTT. Translating it yields CASSSHAGELFF.

This clonotype was observed many times. The chain has TRBV28 and TRBJ1-2; D is unclear. CDR3 length equals 16 residues. In germline, CDR1 is MDHEN, CDR2 SYDVKM. V lost 5 bases to trimming and J lost 2 bases, with 18 bases between them. CDR3 loop: CASSPPTGLPNYGYTF. CDR3 nucleotide sequence: TGTGCCAGCAGTCCTCCGACGGGCCTCCCCAACTATGGCTACACCTTC.

This clonotype showed up just a few times. V usage is TRBV6-6 and J usage is TRBJ1-1, with D hard to call. Germline assignment: CDR1 MNHNY and CDR2 SVGAGI (reference sequence). This CDR3 is 13 amino acids long. V was clipped by 1 base and J by 4 bases, with 7 bases between them. The CDR3 here is CASSYFATTEAFF. The CDR3 DNA reads as TGTGCCAGCAGTTACTTTGCCACCACTGAAGCTTTCTTT.

In this sample, this clonotype turned up many times. The CDR3 DNA sequence: TGTGCCAGCAGCCGCGCCATCCACGGGGAGCTGTTTTTT. This sequence encodes CASSRAIHGELFF. V and J are TRBV14 and TRBJ2-2; D uncertain. The CDR3 is made up of 13 amino acids. Germline V lookup: CDR1 SGHDN, CDR2 FVKESK. The V gene lost 4 bases and the J gene lost 7 bases, with 10 bases spanning the gap.

This rearrangement joins TRBV18 to TRBJ1-5; D gene ambiguous. The germline CDR1 and CDR2 sequences are KGHSH and LQKENI. V was trimmed by 6 bases and J by 7 bases, leaving 10 bases between them. This CDR3 spans 12 amino acids. CDR3 residues: CASSPGYQPQHF. The CDR3 DNA sequence: TGTGCCAGCTCCCCAGGTTACCAGCCCCAGCATTTT.

In this sample, this clonotype turned up many times. The V call is TRBV10-2, the J call TRBJ2-1; D remains unclear. The CDR3 has 14 amino acids. The germline V and J ends were trimmed by 6 bases and 8 bases, with 17 bases remaining between them. Germline V gene data show CDR1 as WSHSY and CDR2 as SAAADI. The CDR3 region is CASRISLAFHEQFF. CDR3 coding DNA: TGCGCCAGCAGGATTAGCCTTGCGTTCCATGAGCAGTTCTTC.

This clonotype was seen many times. The J gene is TRBJ1-5, the V gene TRBV19; 7 bases fit TRBD1. This CDR3 region has 12 residues. V trimming: 5 bases; J trimming: 7 bases; junction bases outside the gene matches: 2. Germline V gene sequence: CDR1 LNHDA, CDR2 SQIVND (reference sequence). The CDR3 DNA sequence: TGTGCCAGTAGTGGGACAGTCCAGCCCCAGCATTTT. Its translation is CASSGTVQPQHF.

The V call is TRBV5-1, the J call TRBJ1-4, with 7 bases fitting TRBD1. The length of the CDR3 is 14 residues. Germline V gene lookup returns CDR1 SGHRS and CDR2 YFSETQ. Trimming cost V 4 bases and J 8 bases; bases outside gene matches: 8. The CDR3 nucleotides read TGCGCCAGCAGCCGCGGACAGGAACGGGAAAAACTGTTTTTT. It yields the protein CASSRGQEREKLFF.

This rearrangement joins TRBV20-1 to TRBJ1-1, with D perhaps TRBD1 (5 bases). The CDR3 sequence is 13 residues long. Per the germline V gene, CDR1 is DFQATT and CDR2 is SNEGSKA (reference sequence). Trimming stripped 6 bases from V and 1 base from J, with 12 bases between. The CDR3, as DNA: TGCAGTGCCGATTTAGGGGCGAACACTGAAGCTTTCTTT. It yields the protein CSADLGANTEAFF.

The V gene is TRBV10-3, the J gene TRBJ2-1; the D is unclear. Trimming stripped 5 bases from V and 0 bases from J, with 11 bases between. CDR1 and CDR2 (germline): ENHRY, SYGVKD. CDR3 size: 15 residues. CDR3 coding DNA: TGTGCCATCAGTTCCGGGTCGAGCTCCTACAATGAGCAGTTCTTC. Amino acids: CAISSGSSSYNEQFF.

The V call is TRBV10-3, the J call TRBJ1-6; maybe TRBD1 (6 bases). V was trimmed by 4 bases and J by 6 bases, leaving 10 bases between them. CDR1 and CDR2 from the germline V gene are ENHRY and SYGVKD. CDR3 length equals 14 residues. The CDR3 is CAISGNRVNSPLHF. The DNA of the CDR3 is TGTGCCATCAGTGGGAACAGGGTTAATTCACCCCTCCACTTT.

This clonotype was detected only a few times. The rearrangement joins TRBV4-2 to TRBJ2-1, with 10 positions matching TRBD2. Germline V lookup: CDR1 LGHNA, CDR2 YNFKEQ. Trimming cost V 1 base and J 12 bases; bases outside gene matches: 9. CDR3 length: 15 residues. The DNA for the CDR3 is TGTGCCAGCAGCCAAGGGGGGACTAGCGATCTTGTGCAGTTCTTC. Translation: CASSQGGTSDLVQFF.

This clonotype was recorded once. The CDR3 DNA reads as TGCGCCAGCAGCCAAGAGGCCAGGAACACCGGGGAGCTGTTTTTT. It yields the protein CASSQEARNTGELFF. V and J are TRBV4-3 and TRBJ2-2; unclear D gene. Germline lookup yields CDR1 LGHNA and CDR2 YSLEER. V lost 0 bases, J lost 1 base, and 6 bases lay in between. This CDR3 is built from 15 residues.

V gene TRBV6-1 combines with J gene TRBJ1-4, with D possibly being TRBD1 (5 bases). Germline CDR1 is MNHNS and CDR2 is SASEGT. V gave up 1 base and J gave up 11 bases, with 23 bases separating them. This CDR3 region has 17 residues. The CDR3 bases are TGTGCCAGCAGTGAAGTTATCAGCGGGGCCCCCTACGGGAAACTGTTTTTT. Its translation is CASSEVISGAPYGKLFF.

For the CDR3, the DNA is TGCGCCAGCAGCTCCGGACAGGGGATCACAGATACGCAGTATTTT. This gives the protein CASSSGQGITDTQYF. The V and J genes are TRBV5-1 and TRBJ2-3, with 9 bases lining up with TRBD1. V lost 3 bases, J lost 2 bases, and 4 bases stayed unmatched. The length of the CDR3 is 15 residues. Germline CDR1 and CDR2: SGHRS and YFSETQ. Filled out from reference TRBV5-1 and TRBJ2-3, the complete variable domain reads KAGVTQTPRYLIKTRGQQVTLSCSPISGHRSVSWYQQTPGQGLQFLFEYFSETQRNKGNFPGRFSGRQFSNSRSEMNVSTLELGDSALYLCASSSGQGITDTQYFGPGTRLTVL.

There are a few counts of this clonotype. The chain is built from TRBV5-1 and TRBJ2-7; D is unresolved. V shed 4 bases and J shed 7 bases, with 12 bases lying between them. The CDR3 totals 12 residues. The germline gives CDR1 SGHRS, CDR2 YFSETQ. The CDR3 bases are TGCGCCAGCAGCACCGGTATTGGGGAGCAGTACTTC. Translation: CASSTGIGEQYF.

In its sample, this clonotype was seen a few times. The V gene is TRBV5-1, the J gene TRBJ2-7; D remains unclear. This CDR3 contains 15 residues. The V gene lost 3 bases and the J gene lost 5 bases, with 18 bases spanning the gap. Per the germline V gene, CDR1 is SGHRS and CDR2 is YFSETQ. The CDR3 protein is CASSSGVLQLDEQYF. The CDR3 bases are TGCGCCAGCAGCTCCGGAGTTTTACAGCTGGACGAGCAGTACTTC.

There are many counts of this clonotype. J is TRBJ2-7 and V is TRBV7-9; perhaps TRBD2 as D (6 bases). Germline CDR1 and CDR2: SEHNR and FQNEAQ (reference sequence). V was shortened by 5 bases and J by 6 bases, with 11 bases between the two germline ends. The CDR3 is made up of 12 amino acids. The CDR3 DNA is TGTGCCAGCAGCGCGGGACGAGGCGAGCAGTACTTC. It specifies CASSAGRGEQYF.